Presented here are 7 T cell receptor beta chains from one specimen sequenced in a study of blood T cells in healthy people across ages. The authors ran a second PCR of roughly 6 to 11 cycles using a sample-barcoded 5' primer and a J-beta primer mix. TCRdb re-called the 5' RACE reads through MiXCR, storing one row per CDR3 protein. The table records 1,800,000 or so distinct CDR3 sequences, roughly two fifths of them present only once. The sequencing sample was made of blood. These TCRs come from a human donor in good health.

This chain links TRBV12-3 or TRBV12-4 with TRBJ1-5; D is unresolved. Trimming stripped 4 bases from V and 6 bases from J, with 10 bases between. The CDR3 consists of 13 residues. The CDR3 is CASSSRLLQPQHF. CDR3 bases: TGTGCCAGCAGTTCGAGACTCCTTCAGCCCCAGCATTTT.

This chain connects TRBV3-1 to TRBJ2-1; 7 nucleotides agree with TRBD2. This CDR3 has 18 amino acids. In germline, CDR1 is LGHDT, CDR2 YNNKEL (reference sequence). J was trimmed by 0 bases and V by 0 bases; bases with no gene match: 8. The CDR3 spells CASSQDLSGASSYNEQFF. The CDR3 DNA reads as TGTGCCAGCAGCCAAGATCTGAGCGGGGCTAGCTCCTACAATGAGCAGTTCTTC.

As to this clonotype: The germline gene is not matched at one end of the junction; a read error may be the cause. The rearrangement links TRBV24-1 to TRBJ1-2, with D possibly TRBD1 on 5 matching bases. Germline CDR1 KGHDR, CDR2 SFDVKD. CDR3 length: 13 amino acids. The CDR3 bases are TGTGCCACCAGTGATCTCCGGGACTATGACTACACCTTC. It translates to CATSDLRDYDYTF.

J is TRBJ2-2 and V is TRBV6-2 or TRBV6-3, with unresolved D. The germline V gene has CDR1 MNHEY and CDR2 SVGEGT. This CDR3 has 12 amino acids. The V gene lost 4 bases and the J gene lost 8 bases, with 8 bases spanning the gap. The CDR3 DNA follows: TGTGCCAGCAGTTCATCCCTAGGGGAGCTGTTTTTT. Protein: CASSSSLGELFF.

CDR3 sequence (DNA): TGTGCCATTGACCGACAGGGGACCATCAATGAGCAGTTCTTC. Protein product: CAIDRQGTINEQFF. The J gene is TRBJ2-1, the V gene TRBV10-3; the match to TRBD1 covers 8 bases. Germline V lookup: CDR1 ENHRY, CDR2 SYGVKD. V shed 9 bases and J 6 bases; nucleotides not matched to a gene: 10. The CDR3 totals 14 residues.

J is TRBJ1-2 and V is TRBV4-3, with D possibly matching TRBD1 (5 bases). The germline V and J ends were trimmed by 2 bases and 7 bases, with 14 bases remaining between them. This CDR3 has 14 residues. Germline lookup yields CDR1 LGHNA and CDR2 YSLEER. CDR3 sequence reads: CASSQLEGAGGYTF. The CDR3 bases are TGCGCCAGCAGCCAATTGGAAGGGGCAGGTGGCTACACCTTC.

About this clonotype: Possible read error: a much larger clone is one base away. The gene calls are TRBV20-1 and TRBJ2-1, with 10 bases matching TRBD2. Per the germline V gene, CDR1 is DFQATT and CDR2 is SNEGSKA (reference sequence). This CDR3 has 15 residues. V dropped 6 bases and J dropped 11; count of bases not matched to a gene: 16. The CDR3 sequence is CSAQRPLAGENKQFF. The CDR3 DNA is TGCAGTGCCCAGAGGCCCCTAGCGGGGGAAAATAAGCAGTTCTTC.